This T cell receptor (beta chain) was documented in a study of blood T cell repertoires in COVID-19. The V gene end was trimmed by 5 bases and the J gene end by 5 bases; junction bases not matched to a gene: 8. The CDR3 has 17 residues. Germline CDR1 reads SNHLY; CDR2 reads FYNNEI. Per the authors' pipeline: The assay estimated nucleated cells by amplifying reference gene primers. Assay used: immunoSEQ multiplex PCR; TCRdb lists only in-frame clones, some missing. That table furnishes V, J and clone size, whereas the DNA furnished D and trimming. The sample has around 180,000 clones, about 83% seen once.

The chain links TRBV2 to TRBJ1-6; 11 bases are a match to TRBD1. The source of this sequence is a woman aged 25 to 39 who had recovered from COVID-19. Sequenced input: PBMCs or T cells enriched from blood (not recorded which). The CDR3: CASSNPGQGGDNSPLHF. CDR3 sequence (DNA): TGTGCCAGCAGTAATCCGGGACAGGGGGGAGATAATTCACCCCTCCACTTT.